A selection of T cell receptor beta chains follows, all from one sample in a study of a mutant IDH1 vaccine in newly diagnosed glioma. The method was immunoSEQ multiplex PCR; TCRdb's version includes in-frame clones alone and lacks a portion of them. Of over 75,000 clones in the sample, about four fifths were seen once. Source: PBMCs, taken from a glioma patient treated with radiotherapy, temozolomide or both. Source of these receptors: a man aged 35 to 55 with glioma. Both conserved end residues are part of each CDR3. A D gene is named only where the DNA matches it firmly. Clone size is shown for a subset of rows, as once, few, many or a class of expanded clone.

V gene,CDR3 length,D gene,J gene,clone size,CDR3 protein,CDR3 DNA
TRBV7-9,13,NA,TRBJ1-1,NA,CASSPSPALEAFF,TGTGCCAGCAGCCCTAGTCCAGCCCTGGAAGCTTTCTTT
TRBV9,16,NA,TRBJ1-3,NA,CASSAAGANSGNTIYF,TGTGCCAGCAGCGCAGCGGGGGCCAACTCTGGAAACACCATATATTTT
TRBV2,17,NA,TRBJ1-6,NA,CASSPRGSHSYNSPLHF,TGTGCCAGCAGCCCACGAGGGAGCCACTCCTATAATTCACCCCTCCACTTT
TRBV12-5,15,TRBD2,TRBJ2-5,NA,CASGLGTSQTETQYF,TGTGCTAGTGGTTTGGGGACTAGCCAGACAGAGACCCAGTACTTC
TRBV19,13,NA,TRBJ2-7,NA,CASSIEFKGEQYF,TGTGCCAGTAGTATAGAGTTCAAGGGTGAGCAGTACTTC
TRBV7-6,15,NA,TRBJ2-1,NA,CASSSPAWHNNEQFF,TGTGCCAGCAGCTCGCCCGCATGGCACAACAATGAGCAGTTCTTC
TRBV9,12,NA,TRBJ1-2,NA,CASSVGYYGYTF,TGTGCCAGCAGCGTAGGCTACTATGGCTACACCTTC
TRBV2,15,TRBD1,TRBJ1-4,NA,CASSFQQGAGEKLFF,TGTGCCAGCAGTTTCCAACAGGGGGCAGGGGAAAAACTGTTTTTT
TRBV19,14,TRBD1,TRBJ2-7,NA,CASSRTGAEGEQYF,TGTGCCAGTAGTCGGACAGGGGCGGAAGGCGAGCAGTACTTC
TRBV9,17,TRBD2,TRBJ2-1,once,CASSVEPGLEGYNEQFF,TGTGCCAGCAGCGTAGAACCCGGACTAGAGGGGTACAATGAGCAGTTCTTC
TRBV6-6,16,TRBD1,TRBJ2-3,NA,CASRSRRDRVKDTQYF,TGTGCCAGCCGTTCACGCCGGGACAGGGTAAAAGATACGCAGTATTTT
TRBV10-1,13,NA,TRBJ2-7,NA,CASSGSSRYEQYF,TGCGCCAGCAGTGGATCTAGTAGGTACGAGCAGTACTTC
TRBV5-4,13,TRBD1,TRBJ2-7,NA,CASRRTGAYEQYF,TGTGCCAGCAGACGAACAGGGGCCTACGAGCAGTACTTC
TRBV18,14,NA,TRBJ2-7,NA,CASSPLGLEGEQYF,TGTGCCAGCTCACCATTGGGACTCGAGGGCGAGCAGTACTTC
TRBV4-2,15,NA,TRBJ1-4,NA,CASSQDVGLIEKLFF,TGTGCCAGCAGCCAAGATGTGGGGCTGATTGAAAAACTGTTTTTT
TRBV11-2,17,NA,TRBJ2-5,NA,CASSLDRDSGGGETQYF,TGTGCCAGCAGCTTAGATCGGGATTCAGGGGGGGGAGAGACCCAGTACTTC
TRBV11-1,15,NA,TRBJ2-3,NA,CASSLLAASTDTQYF,TGTGCCAGCAGCCTCCTAGCAGCCAGCACAGATACGCAGTATTTT
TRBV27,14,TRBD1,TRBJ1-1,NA,CASSSDREYTEAFF,TGTGCCAGCAGTTCCGACAGGGAGTACACTGAAGCTTTCTTT
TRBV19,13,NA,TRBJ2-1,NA,CASSLEFYNEQFF,TGTGCCAGTAGTCTGGAGTTCTACAATGAGCAGTTCTTC
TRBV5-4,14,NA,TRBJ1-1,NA,CASSLSAVNTEAFF,TGTGCCAGCAGCTTGTCGGCGGTGAACACTGAAGCTTTCTTT
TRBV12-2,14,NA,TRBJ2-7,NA,CASRPRQVIYEQYF,TGTGCAAGTCGCCCCAGACAGGTAATCTACGAGCAGTACTTC
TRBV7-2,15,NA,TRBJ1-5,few,CASRGEEYSNQPQHF,TGTGCCAGCAGGGGTGAGGAATATAGCAATCAGCCCCAGCATTTT
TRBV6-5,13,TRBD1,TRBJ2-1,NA,CASSYLDRGEQFF,TGTGCCAGCAGTTACCTAGACAGGGGTGAGCAGTTCTTC
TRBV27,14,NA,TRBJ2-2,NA,CASSLFRHTGELFF,TGTGCCAGCAGTTTATTTAGACACACCGGGGAGCTGTTTTTT
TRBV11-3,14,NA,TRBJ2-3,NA,CASSLDAVTDTQYF,TGTGCCAGCAGCTTAGATGCCGTCACAGATACGCAGTATTTT
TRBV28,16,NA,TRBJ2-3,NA,CASTLESGQSTDTQYF,TGTGCCAGCACCCTGGAAAGCGGGCAAAGCACAGATACGCAGTATTTT
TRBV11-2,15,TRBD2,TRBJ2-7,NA,CASSLSSGRTLEQYF,TGTGCCAGCAGCTTATCTAGCGGGAGGACCCTCGAGCAGTACTTC
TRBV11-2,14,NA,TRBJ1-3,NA,CASSLAGAGNTIYF,TGTGCCAGCAGCCTAGCCGGGGCTGGAAACACCATATATTTT
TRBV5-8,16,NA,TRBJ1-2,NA,CASSLVGTLPNYGYTF,TGTGCCAGCAGCTTGGTAGGGACCCTCCCTAACTATGGCTACACCTTC
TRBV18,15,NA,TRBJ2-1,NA,CASSPQGTLGNEQFF,TGTGCCAGCTCACCACAGGGAACCTTGGGCAATGAGCAGTTCTTC
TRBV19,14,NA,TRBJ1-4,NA,CASSVTSTNEKLFF,TGTGCCAGTAGTGTGACATCAACTAATGAAAAACTGTTTTTT
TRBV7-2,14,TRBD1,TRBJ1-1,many,CASSPVTGGTEAFF,TGTGCCAGCAGCCCGGTGACAGGGGGCACTGAAGCTTTCTTT
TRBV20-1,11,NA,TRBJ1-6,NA,CSATASSPLHF,TGCAGTGCTACGGCCTCCTCACCCCTCCACTTT
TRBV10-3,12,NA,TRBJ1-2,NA,CAIKEGEDGYTF,TGTGCCATCAAGGAGGGAGAGGATGGCTACACCTTC
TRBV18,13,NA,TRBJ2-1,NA,CASSPGEVNEQFF,TGTGCCAGCTCACCGGGGGAAGTCAATGAGCAGTTCTTC
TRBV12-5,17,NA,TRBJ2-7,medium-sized,CASGLWPRGGIKYEQYF,TGTGCTAGTGGTTTGTGGCCCAGGGGGGGGATTAAGTACGAGCAGTACTTC
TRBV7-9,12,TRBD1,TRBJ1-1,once,CASSQQGVEAFF,TGTGCCAGCAGCCAACAGGGGGTTGAAGCTTTCTTT
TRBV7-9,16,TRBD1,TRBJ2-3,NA,CASSPRTGEAPDTQYF,TGTGCCAGCAGCCCAAGGACAGGGGAGGCACCAGATACGCAGTATTTT
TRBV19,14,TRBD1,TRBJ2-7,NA,CASSPWTGINEQYF,TGTGCCAGTAGCCCATGGACAGGGATCAACGAGCAGTACTTC
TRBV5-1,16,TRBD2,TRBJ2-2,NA,CASSLASRGGPGELFF,TGCGCCAGCAGCTTGGCTTCGCGGGGGGGCCCCGGGGAGCTGTTTTTT
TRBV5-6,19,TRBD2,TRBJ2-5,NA,CASSSRLTGLARGGETQYF,TGTGCCAGCAGCTCGCGTCTGACCGGACTAGCGAGAGGTGGGGAGACCCAGTACTTC
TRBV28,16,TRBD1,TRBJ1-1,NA,CASSFFRDSVNTEAFF,TGTGCCAGCAGTTTTTTCCGGGACAGCGTGAACACTGAAGCTTTCTTT
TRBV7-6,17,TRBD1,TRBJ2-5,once,CASSLDGGQGVRETQYF,TGTGCCAGCAGCTTAGACGGCGGTCAGGGGGTTCGGGAGACCCAGTACTTC
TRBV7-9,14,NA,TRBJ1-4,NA,CASSLGVEDEKLFF,TGTGCCAGCAGCTTAGGGGTCGAGGATGAAAAACTGTTTTTT
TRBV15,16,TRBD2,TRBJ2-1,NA,CATSRGTGTSGRGRFF,TGTGCCACCAGCAGAGGTACCGGGACTAGCGGGAGGGGACGGTTCTTC
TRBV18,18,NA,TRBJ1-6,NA,CASSPLGDSVGRNSPLHF,TGTGCCAGCTCACCACTCGGGGATTCAGTGGGTCGAAATTCACCCCTCCACTTT
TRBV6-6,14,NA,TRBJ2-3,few,CASSFRDSTDTQYF,TGTGCCAGCAGTTTTCGGGACTCCACAGATACGCAGTATTTT
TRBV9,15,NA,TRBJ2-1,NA,CASSVGGGAYNEQFF,TGTGCCAGCAGCGTGGGAGGCGGGGCCTACAATGAGCAGTTCTTC
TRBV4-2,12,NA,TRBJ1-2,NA,CASSQDRAGYTF,TGTGCCAGCAGCCAAGACAGGGCTGGCTACACCTTC
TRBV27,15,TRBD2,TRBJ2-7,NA,CASSLGLAGAYEQYF,TGTGCCAGCAGTCTAGGACTAGCGGGGGCCTACGAGCAGTACTTC
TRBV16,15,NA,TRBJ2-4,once,CASSQWEAAKNIQYF,TGTGCCAGCAGCCAATGGGAGGCCGCCAAAAACATTCAGTACTTC
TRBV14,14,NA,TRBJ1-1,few,CASSIRTANTEAFF,TGTGCCAGCAGCATTCGGACAGCCAACACTGAAGCTTTCTTT
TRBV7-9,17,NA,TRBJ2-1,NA,CASSEIGGRSSYNEQFF,TGTGCCAGCAGCGAAATTGGCGGCCGGAGCTCCTACAATGAGCAGTTCTTC
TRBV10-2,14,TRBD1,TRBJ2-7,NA,CASSEVGQGYEQYF,TGCGCCAGCAGTGAGGTGGGACAGGGGTACGAGCAGTACTTC
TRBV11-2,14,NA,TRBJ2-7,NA,CASSLDRQVYEQYF,TGTGCCAGCAGCTTAGACCGACAGGTCTACGAGCAGTACTTC
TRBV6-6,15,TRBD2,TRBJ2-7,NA,CASFKPGLAGDEQYF,TGTGCCAGCTTTAAACCGGGACTAGCGGGAGACGAGCAGTACTTC
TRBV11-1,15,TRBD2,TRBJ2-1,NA,CASSSGLAGYNEQFF,TGTGCCAGCAGCTCGGGACTAGCGGGATACAATGAGCAGTTCTTC